This T cell receptor beta chain derives from a study of blood T cell repertoires in COVID-19. Study context: Collection of acute and convalescent COVID-19 samples took place in the United States, Italy and Spain. The cDNA or gDNA used as material had been derived from T cells, B-cell-depleted T cells, or PBMCs.

Germline CDR1 reads MNHEY; CDR2 reads SMNVEV (reference sequence). V shed 3 bases, J shed 2 bases, and the junction held 8 bases outside the gene matches. The CDR3 spans 16 residues. As handled by the study authors: Estimated nucleated cell counts came from reference gene primer amplification. Repertoires were generated with immunoSEQ multiplex PCR, while TCRdb's copy carries only in-frame clones and drops some. The DNA gave D and trimming, while V, J and clone size come from that table. The table has 200,000 to 250,000 clones, around three quarters seen once. The chain employs TRBV27 and TRBJ2-5; 8 nucleotides align to TRBD2. The sequencing sample was made of peripheral blood. This TCR was sampled from a woman in her 70s with acute or convalescent COVID-19. The CDR3 DNA follows: TGTGCCAGCAGTTTCGGGAGCGGGAGAGGGCAAGAGACCCAGTACTTC. Its translation: CASSFGSGRGQETQYF.